The subject of this entry is one T cell receptor (beta chain). TCRdb keeps only in-frame clones here, not all; method: immunoSEQ multiplex PCR. The repertoire holds more than 9,000 clones, with 55% to 85% as singletons. This record comes from a study of somatic mutations in cytotoxic T cells in rheumatoid arthritis. This sequence was found in an adult with rheumatoid arthritis. The sequenced sample consisted of CD8+ T cells sorted from blood.

The CDR3 is CASSLVAGASLGEQYF. For the CDR3, the DNA is TGTGCCAGCAGTTTAGTAGCGGGGGCGAGCTTGGGGGAGCAGTACTTC. This sequence joins TRBV27 and TRBJ2-7, with 9 bases aligning to TRBD2. Germline V CDR1 and CDR2: MNHEY, SMNVEV (reference sequence). Losses at the gene ends were 2 bases for V and 7 bases for J; bases not matched to a gene: 12. The CDR3 sequence is 16 residues long.